The 31 T cell receptor beta chains below come from one sample, sequenced in a study of blood T cell repertoires in COVID-19. The protocol was immunoSEQ multiplex PCR, while the TCRdb copy is restricted to in-frame clones and leaves out a portion. The table lists some 210,000 clones, 83% of them singletons, with 2.9% in the top ten. Sequenced material: peripheral blood. Receptors originate from a man between 45 and 60 years old with active or convalescent COVID-19.

V is TRBV4-1 and J is TRBJ2-3; TRBD1 is a possible D gene (6 bases). The CDR3 length is 14 residues. V lost 4 bases and J 12 bases, leaving 20 bases between the germline ends. Per germline, CDR1 MGHRA and CDR2 YSYEKL. The CDR3 is CASSPVGTPPYQYF. In nucleotides, the CDR3 is TGCGCCAGCAGCCCCGTAGGGACACCCCCTTATCAGTATTTT.

This sequence joins TRBV7-3 and TRBJ2-1; 8 nucleotides match TRBD2. The germline gives CDR1 SGHTA, CDR2 FQGTGA. The CDR3 is 16 amino acids. Trimming at V came to 5 bases and at J to 0 bases, leaving 6 bases not matched to a gene. CDR3 coding DNA: TGTGCCAGCAGCGGGCCTAGCGGGCGCTCCTACAATGAGCAGTTCTTC. Its translation is CASSGPSGRSYNEQFF.

V and J are TRBV28 and TRBJ2-7, with 8 positions matching TRBD2. CDR1 and CDR2 (germline): MDHEN, SYDVKM. This CDR3 has 17 residues. V lost 6 bases, J lost 0 bases, and 13 bases stayed unmatched. The CDR3 coding sequence is TGTGCCAGCAGCGTCCAGAAGATAGCGGGGTTCTCCTACGAGCAGTACTTC. The encoded protein is CASSVQKIAGFSYEQYF.

The chain employs TRBV7-2 and TRBJ1-6, with 10 bases aligning to TRBD1. The germline V gene encodes CDR1 SGHTA and CDR2 FQGNSA. CDR3 length: 17 residues. The J segment lost 9 bases and the V segment lost 1 base, leaving 9 bases of the junction unmatched. The CDR3 spells CASSLGPPGQGSSPLHF. The CDR3 bases are TGTGCCAGCAGCTTAGGACCACCGGGACAGGGGAGTTCACCCCTCCACTTT.

This clone is a singleton in its sample. The rearrangement uses TRBV6-1 and TRBJ2-7; 9 bases fit TRBD2. J gave up 2 bases and V 2 bases, and 4 bases lay outside the gene matches. Germline V gene lookup returns CDR1 MNHNS and CDR2 SASEGT. The CDR3 has 15 residues. CDR3 DNA sequence: TGTGCCAGCAGTGAATCGCCTAGCGGGACCTACGAGCAGTACTTC. Its translation: CASSESPSGTYEQYF.

The V and J genes are TRBV6-5 and TRBJ2-7; 9 nucleotides agree with TRBD1. The junction had 3 bases not matched to a gene; V was cut back by 6 bases and J by 0 bases. The CDR3 extends over 14 amino acids. Germline CDR1 MNHEY, CDR2 SVGAGI. CDR3 nucleotide sequence: TGTGCCAGCAGGGCGGGACAGGGCTCCTACGAGCAGTACTTC. It yields the protein CASRAGQGSYEQYF.

This clone was recorded a few times. This chain uses TRBV27 with TRBJ2-7, with TRBD1 matching 10 bases. Germline V gene data show CDR1 as MNHEY and CDR2 as SMNVEV (reference sequence). This CDR3 region has 15 residues. V lost 5 bases and J lost 3; bases outside the gene matches: 7. CDR3 protein: CASSIGTGAVYEQYF. In DNA, the CDR3 is TGTGCCAGCAGTATTGGGACAGGGGCCGTCTACGAGCAGTACTTC.

In this sample, this clone turned up once. V usage is TRBV23-1 and J usage is TRBJ1-2; TRBD1 might be the D (6 bases). TRBV23-1 is an ORF for which the function is uncertain. The CDR3 contains 15 residues. Trimming took off 4 bases at V and 5 bases at J, with 17 bases between the two ends. The CDR3: CASSLTADRTYGYTF. DNA of the CDR3: TGCGCCAGCAGTCTTACGGCGGACAGAACGTATGGCTACACCTTC.

The CDR3 coding sequence is TGCAGCTCTCGTCTGGGAAACACCATATATTTT. This gives the protein CSSRLGNTIYF. This rearrangement joins TRBV29-1 to TRBJ1-3, with unresolved D. CDR3 size: 11 residues. The ends were cut back, 8 bases at V and 4 bases at J, with 9 bases in the middle. Per germline, CDR1 SQVTM and CDR2 ANQGSEA.

This clone was seen more than once but under ten times. This sequence joins TRBV12-3 or TRBV12-4 and TRBJ1-2, with D perhaps matching TRBD1 (6 bases). V was clipped by 9 bases and J by 7 bases, with 15 bases between them. The length of the CDR3 is 12 residues. The CDR3 nucleotides read TGTGCCAGGGGGGGGCAGGACGGTGGCTACACCTTC. Its protein is CARGGQDGGYTF.

This clone appeared once. This chain joins TRBV7-2 and TRBJ2-1; D unresolved. Trimming removed 1 base at V and 3 bases at J, with 4 bases between. The length of the CDR3 is 13 residues. The germline CDR1 and CDR2 sequences are SGHTA and FQGNSA. The CDR3 region has the DNA TGTGCCAGCAGCTTAGACTACTACAATGAGCAGTTCTTC. Translation gives CASSLDYYNEQFF.

The chain joins TRBV30 to TRBJ2-1; 8 nucleotides line up with TRBD2. The CDR3 covers 15 residues. V shed 0 bases, J shed 3 bases, and the junction held 4 bases outside the gene matches. Germline V gene lookup returns CDR1 GTSNPN and CDR2 SVGIG (reference sequence). CDR3 sequence: CAWSVRGGRYNEQFF. The DNA for the CDR3 is TGTGCCTGGAGTGTACGGGGGGGGCGCTACAATGAGCAGTTCTTC. Complete variable domain (other parts from reference TRBV30 and TRBJ2-1): SQTIHQWPATLVQPVGSPLSLECTVEGTSNPNLYWYRQAAGRGLQLLFYSVGIGQISSEVPQNLSASRPQDRQFILSSKKLLLSDSGFYLCAWSVRGGRYNEQFFGPGTRLTVL.

The chain has TRBV25-1 and TRBJ2-3, with D possibly TRBD2 on 5 matching bases. V dropped 4 bases and J dropped 6 bases, with 11 bases sitting between them. CDR3 length: 13 residues. Germline CDR1 MGHDK, CDR2 SYGVNS. The CDR3 DNA reads TGTGCCAGCAGTGGGACTTTTCCCGATACGCAGTATTTT. This sequence encodes CASSGTFPDTQYF.

The CDR3 loop reads CASSGEGEMKGYTF. The DNA for the CDR3 is TGTGCCAGCAGTGGGGAGGGGGAAATGAAAGGCTACACCTTC. V and J are TRBV2 and TRBJ1-2, with a weak D call TRBD1 (6 bases). The CDR3 extends over 14 amino acids. V was shortened by 4 bases and J by 8 bases, with 17 bases between the two germline ends. The germline V gene encodes CDR1 SNHLY and CDR2 FYNNEI. The full variable domain, with the rest looked up from reference TRBV2 and TRBJ1-2, is EPEVTQTPSHQVTQMGQEVILRCVPISNHLYFYWYRQILGQKVEFLVSFYNNEISEKSEIFDDQFSVERPDGSNFTLKIRSTKLEDSAMYFCASSGEGEMKGYTFGSGTRLTVV.

CDR3 residues: CASSVSGGLDYEQYF. The CDR3 DNA sequence: TGTGCCAGCAGTGTGTCGGGAGGGTTAGACTACGAGCAGTACTTC. The chain links TRBV27 to TRBJ2-7, with 8 bases identical to TRBD2. The CDR3 has 15 amino acids. CDR1 MNHEY and CDR2 SMNVEV come from the germline V gene (reference sequence). J gave up 3 bases and V 5 bases, and 9 bases lay outside the gene matches.

The chain joins TRBV29-1 to TRBJ2-1; TRBD1 agrees at 7 bases. Germline trimming cut 0 bases from V and 5 bases from J; bases unmatched to any gene: 7. CDR1 is SQVTM, CDR2 ANQGSEA, per germline. The CDR3 is 15 amino acids. This CDR3 is CSVEDRGQLNNEQFF. CDR3 in DNA: TGCAGCGTTGAAGATCGGGGACAGCTTAACAATGAGCAGTTCTTC.

The chain couples TRBV6-5 to TRBJ2-5, with a weak D call TRBD1 (6 bases). V gave up 5 bases and J gave up 5 bases, with 18 bases separating them. The length of the CDR3 is 15 residues. In germline, CDR1 is MNHEY, CDR2 SVGAGI. This chain's CDR3 is CASSTKQGGSETQYF. The CDR3 DNA is TGTGCCAGCAGTACCAAACAGGGTGGGTCGGAGACCCAGTACTTC.

The rearrangement links TRBV30 to TRBJ2-7; tentative D call: TRBD1 (5 bases). There are 13 residues in the CDR3. CDR1 and CDR2 from the germline V gene are GTSNPN and SVGIG (reference sequence). The CDR3 sequence: CAFSTALTYEQYF. DNA for the CDR3: TGTGCTTTTTCGACAGCCCTCACCTACGAGCAGTACTTC.

Turning to this clone: This sample includes further DNA sequences coding for the same CDR3. The chain is built from TRBV2 and TRBJ1-1, with TRBD1 identical over 7 bases. This CDR3 has 13 residues. The germline gives CDR1 SNHLY, CDR2 FYNNEI. With 5 bases clipped from V and 1 base from J, the junction kept 1 base outside the gene matches. The CDR3 loop is CASSQGGNTEAFF. The CDR3 bases are TGTGCCAGCAGTCAGGGGGGGAACACTGAAGCTTTCTTT.

V usage is TRBV5-1 and J usage is TRBJ1-1; no definite D call. Trimming took 3 bases from V and 11 from J, leaving 20 bases between them. This CDR3 is 14 amino acids long. CDR1 is SGHRS, CDR2 YFSETQ, per germline. The CDR3 loop is CASSSGRQMESAFF. In nucleotides, the CDR3 is TGCGCCAGCAGCTCGGGGAGACAAATGGAGTCCGCTTTCTTT. Based on the CDR3 plus reference TRBV5-1 and TRBJ1-1, the full variable domain is KAGVTQTPRYLIKTRGQQVTLSCSPISGHRSVSWYQQTPGQGLQFLFEYFSETQRNKGNFPGRFSGRQFSNSRSEMNVSTLELGDSALYLCASSSGRQMESAFFGQGTRLTVV.

The genes are TRBV9 and TRBJ1-2; TRBD1 matches at 9 bases. The CDR3 totals 16 residues. Germline assignment: CDR1 SGDLS and CDR2 YYNGEE. The V and J ends lost 2 bases and 7 bases, in that order; junction bases with no gene match: 12. CDR3 amino acids: CASSVGQGLPVSGYTF. The DNA for the CDR3 is TGTGCCAGCAGCGTGGGACAGGGCCTACCCGTGAGTGGCTACACCTTC.

The V gene is TRBV6-5, the J gene TRBJ1-6; D is uncertain. V lost 0 bases, J lost 7 bases, and 10 bases lay in between. The germline V gene encodes CDR1 MNHEY and CDR2 SVGAGI. CDR3 size: 15 residues. The CDR3 loop reads CASSYSRAENSPLHF. CDR3 nucleotide sequence: TGTGCCAGCAGTTACTCGAGGGCAGAAAATTCACCCCTCCACTTT.

This clone was seen at least ten times. J is TRBJ1-1 and V is TRBV24-1, with no clear D. The V end was cut by 1 base, the J end by 5 bases, with 13 bases between. The CDR3 spans 15 residues. Germline V gene sequence: CDR1 KGHDR, CDR2 SFDVKD. In nucleotides, the CDR3 is TGTGCCACCAGTGATTTTCGGGAGTCTCGGACTGAAGCTTTCTTT. Residues: CATSDFRESRTEAFF.

This chain connects TRBV27 to TRBJ2-7, with a possible D match to TRBD1 (6 bases). The CDR3 has 13 residues. Germline CDR1 reads MNHEY; CDR2 reads SMNVEV (reference sequence). Between the trimmed V and J ends, which lost 1 base and 7 bases, there was a span of 11 bases. CDR3 nucleotide sequence: TGTGCCAGCAGTTTATGGGGGCCGGGGGAGCAGTACTTC. Its translation: CASSLWGPGEQYF.

The chain recombines TRBV6-5 with TRBJ1-2; weak D call: TRBD1 (5 bases). Trimming took 6 bases from V and 4 from J, leaving 12 bases between them. This CDR3 spans 13 amino acids. From germline, CDR1 is MNHEY and CDR2 SVGAGI. The CDR3 region has the DNA TGTGCCAGCAGACGCGACAGAGTCTATGGCTACACCTTC. Protein product: CASRRDRVYGYTF.

The rearrangement joins TRBV7-3 to TRBJ2-2; 9 nucleotides agree with TRBD2. The CDR3 runs to 15 residues. V lost 5 bases and J lost 5; bases outside the gene matches: 6. The germline CDR1 and CDR2 sequences are SGHTA and FQGTGA. The CDR3 reads CASSLLAGVTGELFF. The DNA for the CDR3 is TGTGCCAGCAGCCTCTTAGCGGGAGTAACCGGGGAGCTGTTTTTT.

This clone has only a few counts. This chain joins TRBV2 and TRBJ2-5; TRBD2 aligns across 7 bases. The junction had 4 bases not matched to a gene; V was cut back by 8 bases and J by 4 bases. Germline V gene sequence: CDR1 SNHLY, CDR2 FYNNEI. The CDR3 extends over 12 amino acids. The CDR3 sequence: CASEAGVETQYF. The CDR3 nucleotides are TGTGCCAGCGAGGCGGGGGTAGAGACCCAGTACTTC.

The chain couples TRBV18 to TRBJ1-1; 8 nucleotides match TRBD1. V shed 2 bases, J shed 3 bases, and the junction held 20 bases outside the gene matches. The germline V gene encodes CDR1 KGHSH and CDR2 LQKENI. The CDR3 contains 20 residues. The chain's CDR3 is CASSPSSGSYRGAGDTEAFF. The CDR3 coding sequence is TGTGCCAGCTCACCATCATCGGGCTCCTACAGGGGGGCTGGGGACACTGAAGCTTTCTTT.

This clone is medium-sized (0.01 to 0.1%) within its sample. Other nucleotide sequences in the sample specify the same CDR3. The CDR3 sequence is CASSDQGGNQPQHF. CDR3 DNA sequence: TGTGCCAGCAGCGACCAGGGAGGGAATCAGCCCCAGCATTTT. The chain employs TRBV2 and TRBJ1-5, with a tentative D call TRBD1 (5 bases). Per germline, CDR1 SNHLY and CDR2 FYNNEI. This CDR3 region has 14 residues. Trimming took off 6 bases at V and 4 bases at J, with 13 bases between the two ends. Together with reference TRBV2 and TRBJ1-5, the CDR3 gives the full variable domain: EPEVTQTPSHQVTQMGQEVILRCVPISNHLYFYWYRQILGQKVEFLVSFYNNEISEKSEIFDDQFSVERPDGSNFTLKIRSTKLEDSAMYFCASSDQGGNQPQHFGDGTRLSIL.

J is TRBJ2-7 and V is TRBV5-1, with TRBD1 matching 9 bases. CDR1 SGHRS and CDR2 YFSETQ come from the germline V gene. The V segment lost 1 base and the J segment 3 bases; nucleotides outside the gene matches: 17. The CDR3 contains 19 residues. In DNA, the CDR3 is TGCGCCAGCAGCTTGTCCGGGACAGGGCGGCTAAGGTCGGGCTACGAGCAGTACTTC. Translation gives CASSLSGTGRLRSGYEQYF.

The rearrangement uses TRBV20-1 and TRBJ2-7; TRBD2 is a possible D gene (6 bases). Trimming stripped 3 bases from V and 0 bases from J, with 15 bases between. CDR1 and CDR2 from the germline V gene are DFQATT and SNEGSKA (reference sequence). This CDR3 region has 15 residues. The CDR3 DNA follows: TGCAGTGCTAGTCGCGGGGCCTTGAGCTCCTACGAGCAGTACTTC. It encodes CSASRGALSSYEQYF.